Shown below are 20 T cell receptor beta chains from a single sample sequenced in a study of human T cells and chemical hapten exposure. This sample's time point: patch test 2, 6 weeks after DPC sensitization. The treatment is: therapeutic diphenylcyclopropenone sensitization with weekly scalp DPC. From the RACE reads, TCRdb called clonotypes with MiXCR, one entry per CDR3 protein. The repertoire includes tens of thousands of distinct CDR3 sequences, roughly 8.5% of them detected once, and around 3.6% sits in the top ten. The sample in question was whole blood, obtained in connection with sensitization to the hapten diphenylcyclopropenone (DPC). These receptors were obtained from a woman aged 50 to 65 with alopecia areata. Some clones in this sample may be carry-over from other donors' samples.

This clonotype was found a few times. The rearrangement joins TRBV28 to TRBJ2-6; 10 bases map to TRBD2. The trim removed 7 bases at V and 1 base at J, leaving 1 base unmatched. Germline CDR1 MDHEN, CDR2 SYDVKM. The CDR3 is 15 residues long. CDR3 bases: TGTGCCAGCATAGCGGGAGGTTCTGGGGCCAACGTCCTGACTTTC. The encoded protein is CASIAGGSGANVLTF.

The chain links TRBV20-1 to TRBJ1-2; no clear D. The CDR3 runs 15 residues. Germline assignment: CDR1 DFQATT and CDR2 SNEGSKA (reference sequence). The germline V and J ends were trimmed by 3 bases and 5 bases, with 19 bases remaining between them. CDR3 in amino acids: CSASGDSGPGYGYTF. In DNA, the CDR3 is TGCAGTGCTAGTGGAGATTCGGGTCCGGGTTATGGCTACACCTTC.

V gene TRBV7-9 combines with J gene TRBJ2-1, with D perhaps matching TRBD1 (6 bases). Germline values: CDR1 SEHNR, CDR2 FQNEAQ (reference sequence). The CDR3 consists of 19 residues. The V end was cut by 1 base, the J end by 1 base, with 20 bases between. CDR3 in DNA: TGTGCCAGCAGCTTAGGCGACCAGGTGGGGGCTTCGTCCTACAATGAGCAGTTCTTC. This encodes CASSLGDQVGASSYNEQFF.

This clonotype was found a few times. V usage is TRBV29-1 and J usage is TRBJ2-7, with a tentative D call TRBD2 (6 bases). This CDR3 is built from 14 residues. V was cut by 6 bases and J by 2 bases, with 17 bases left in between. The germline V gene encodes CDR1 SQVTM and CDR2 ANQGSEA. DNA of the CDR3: TGCAGCGTAGAGGGGCAGGGAGGAACCTACGAGCAGTACTTC. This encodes CSVEGQGGTYEQYF.

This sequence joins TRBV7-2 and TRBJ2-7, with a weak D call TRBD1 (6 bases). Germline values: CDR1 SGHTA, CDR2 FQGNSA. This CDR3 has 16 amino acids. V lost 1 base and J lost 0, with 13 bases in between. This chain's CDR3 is CASSLEQGLSSYEQYF. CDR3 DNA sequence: TGTGCCAGCAGCTTAGAACAGGGCCTAAGCTCCTACGAGCAGTACTTC.

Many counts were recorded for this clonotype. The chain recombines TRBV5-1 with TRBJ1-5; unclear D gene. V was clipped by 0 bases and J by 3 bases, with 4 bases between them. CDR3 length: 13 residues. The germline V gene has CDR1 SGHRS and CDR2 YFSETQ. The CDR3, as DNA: TGCGCCAGCAGCTTGGGTGCCAATCAGCCCCAGCATTTT. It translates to CASSLGANQPQHF.

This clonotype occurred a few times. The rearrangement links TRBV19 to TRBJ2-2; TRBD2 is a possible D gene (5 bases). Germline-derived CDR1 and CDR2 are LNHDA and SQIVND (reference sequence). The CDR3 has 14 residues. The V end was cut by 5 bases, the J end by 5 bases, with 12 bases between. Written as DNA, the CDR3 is TGTGCCAGTAGTGTATTAGGAGGTACCGGGGAGCTGTTTTTT. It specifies CASSVLGGTGELFF.

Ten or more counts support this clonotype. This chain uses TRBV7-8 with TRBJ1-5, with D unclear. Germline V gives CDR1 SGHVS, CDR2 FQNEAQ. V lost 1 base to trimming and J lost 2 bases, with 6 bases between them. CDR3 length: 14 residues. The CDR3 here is CASSLGDRNQPQHF. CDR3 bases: TGTGCCAGCAGCTTAGGAGACCGCAATCAGCCCCAGCATTTT.

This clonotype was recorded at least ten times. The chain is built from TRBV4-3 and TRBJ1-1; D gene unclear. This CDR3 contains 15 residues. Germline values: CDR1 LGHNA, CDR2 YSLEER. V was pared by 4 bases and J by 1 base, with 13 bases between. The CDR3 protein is CASSPSSTGNTEAFF. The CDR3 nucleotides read TGCGCCAGCAGCCCTTCCTCGACGGGGAACACTGAAGCTTTCTTT.

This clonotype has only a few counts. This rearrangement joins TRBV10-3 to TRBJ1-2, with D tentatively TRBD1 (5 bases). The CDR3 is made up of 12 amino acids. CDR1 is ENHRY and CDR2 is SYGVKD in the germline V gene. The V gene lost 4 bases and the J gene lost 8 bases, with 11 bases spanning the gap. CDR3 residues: CAISGGGNGYTF. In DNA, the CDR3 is TGTGCCATCAGTGGGGGGGGGAACGGCTACACCTTC.

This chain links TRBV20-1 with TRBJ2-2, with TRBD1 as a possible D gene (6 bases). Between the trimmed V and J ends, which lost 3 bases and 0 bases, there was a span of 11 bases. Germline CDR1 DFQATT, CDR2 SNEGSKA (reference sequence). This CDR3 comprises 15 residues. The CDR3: CSARGHTSNTGELFF. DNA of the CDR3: TGCAGTGCTAGGGGACACACTTCGAACACCGGGGAGCTGTTTTTT.

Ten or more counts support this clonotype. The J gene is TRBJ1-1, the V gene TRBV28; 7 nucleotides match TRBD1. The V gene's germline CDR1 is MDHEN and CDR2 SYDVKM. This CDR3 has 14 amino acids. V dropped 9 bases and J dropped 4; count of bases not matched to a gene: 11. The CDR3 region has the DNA TGTGCCAGTTGGGTGACAGGGTCGTTCACTGAAGCTTTCTTT. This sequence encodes CASWVTGSFTEAFF.

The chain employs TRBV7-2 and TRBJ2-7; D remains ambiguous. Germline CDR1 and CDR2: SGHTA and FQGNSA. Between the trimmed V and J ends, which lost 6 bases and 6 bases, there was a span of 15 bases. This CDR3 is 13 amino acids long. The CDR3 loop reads CASSPREDGEQYF. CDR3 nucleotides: TGTGCCAGCAGTCCTAGAGAGGACGGCGAGCAGTACTTC.

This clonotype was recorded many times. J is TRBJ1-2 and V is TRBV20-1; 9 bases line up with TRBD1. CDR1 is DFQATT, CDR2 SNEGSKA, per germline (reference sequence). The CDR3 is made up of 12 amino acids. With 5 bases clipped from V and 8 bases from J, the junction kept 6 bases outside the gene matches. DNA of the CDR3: TGCAGTGCTGGACAGGGGTTGGGAGGCTACACCTTC. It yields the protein CSAGQGLGGYTF.

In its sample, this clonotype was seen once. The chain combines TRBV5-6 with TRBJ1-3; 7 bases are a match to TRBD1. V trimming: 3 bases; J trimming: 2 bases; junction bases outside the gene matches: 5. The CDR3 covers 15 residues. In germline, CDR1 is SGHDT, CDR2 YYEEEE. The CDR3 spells CASSSLTGAGNTIYF. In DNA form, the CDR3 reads TGTGCCAGCAGCTCCCTAACAGGGGCTGGAAACACCATATATTTT.

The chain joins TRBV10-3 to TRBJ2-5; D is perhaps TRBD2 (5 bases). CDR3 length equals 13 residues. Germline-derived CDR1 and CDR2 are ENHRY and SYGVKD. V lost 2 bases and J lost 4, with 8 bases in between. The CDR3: CAISERERETQYF. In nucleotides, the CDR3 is TGTGCCATCAGTGAGAGGGAGAGAGAGACCCAGTACTTC.

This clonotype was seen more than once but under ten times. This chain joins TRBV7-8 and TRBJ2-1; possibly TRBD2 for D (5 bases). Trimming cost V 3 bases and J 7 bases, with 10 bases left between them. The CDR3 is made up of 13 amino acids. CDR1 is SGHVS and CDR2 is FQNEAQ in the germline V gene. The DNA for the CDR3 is TGTGCCAGCAGCTTCTCTACGGGGAATGAGCAGTTCTTC. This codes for CASSFSTGNEQFF.

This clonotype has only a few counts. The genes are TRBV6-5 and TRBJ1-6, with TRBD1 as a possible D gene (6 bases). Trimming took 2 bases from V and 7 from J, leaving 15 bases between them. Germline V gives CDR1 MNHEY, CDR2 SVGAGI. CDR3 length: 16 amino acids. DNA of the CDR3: TGTGCCAGCAGTTACGGGGCAGGGGCAAGGAATTCACCCCTCCACTTT. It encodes CASSYGAGARNSPLHF.

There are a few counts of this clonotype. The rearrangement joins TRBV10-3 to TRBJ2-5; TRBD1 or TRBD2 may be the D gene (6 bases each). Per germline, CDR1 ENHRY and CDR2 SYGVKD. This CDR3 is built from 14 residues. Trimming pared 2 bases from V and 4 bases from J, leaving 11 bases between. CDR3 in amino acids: CAISETRGGETQYF. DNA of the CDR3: TGTGCCATCAGTGAGACCAGGGGAGGAGAGACCCAGTACTTC.

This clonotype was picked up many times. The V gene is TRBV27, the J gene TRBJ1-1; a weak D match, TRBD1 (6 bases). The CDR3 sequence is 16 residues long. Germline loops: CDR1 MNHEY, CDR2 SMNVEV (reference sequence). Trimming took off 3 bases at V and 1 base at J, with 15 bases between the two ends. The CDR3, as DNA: TGTGCCAGCAGTTTCGAACAGGGAATTCCGAACACTGAAGCTTTCTTT. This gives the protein CASSFEQGIPNTEAFF.